The 17 T cell receptor beta chains below were found in one sample sequenced in a study of cytomegalovirus exposure and HLA in healthy donors. The PCR contained 60 Vbeta and 13 Jbeta primers. Libraries were prepared by immunoSEQ multiplex PCR; TCRdb keeps only in-frame clonotypes and omits some of them. The sample records roughly 90,000 clones, roughly 80% being singletons. Sequenced: PBMCs. Receptors were obtained from a man aged 18-30 years in good health and CMV-seronegative.

The chain uses TRBV5-4 and TRBJ2-5, with D perhaps TRBD2 (6 bases). The CDR3 runs to 15 residues. Germline values: CDR1 SGHNT, CDR2 YYREEE (reference sequence). Trimming took off 4 bases at V and 1 base at J, with 14 bases between the two ends. CDR3 bases: TGTGCCAGCAGCCGGAGGGGCGGCCCCCAAGAGACCCAGTACTTC. This sequence encodes CASSRRGGPQETQYF.

The genes are TRBV7-8 and TRBJ1-2; D is unresolved. V lost 5 bases, J lost 4 bases, and 14 bases lay in between. Germline V gene data show CDR1 as SGHVS and CDR2 as FQNEAQ. The CDR3 spans 14 residues. For the CDR3, the DNA is TGTGCCAGCAGCGCAGGCCGGGCGGGCTATGGCTACACCTTC. Translation: CASSAGRAGYGYTF.

The V call is TRBV19, the J call TRBJ2-2; D remains unclear. The length of the CDR3 is 12 residues. CDR1 and CDR2 from the germline V gene are LNHDA and SQIVND (reference sequence). Trimming pared 11 bases from V and 5 bases from J, leaving 12 bases between. The CDR3: CAGQEVTGELFF. CDR3 nucleotides: TGTGCCGGCCAGGAAGTGACCGGGGAGCTGTTTTTT. The full variable domain, in which reference TRBV19 and TRBJ2-2 provide the parts outside the CDR3, is DGGITQSPKYLFRKEGQNVTLSCEQNLNHDAMYWYRQDPGQGLRLIYYSQIVNDFQKGDIAEGYSVSREKKESFPLTVTSAQKNPTAFYLCAGQEVTGELFFGEGSRLTVL.

A single count supports this clone. The chain is built from TRBV5-1 and TRBJ2-1, with D unclear. This CDR3 comprises 14 residues. V gave up 4 bases and J gave up 2 bases, with 10 bases separating them. Germline V CDR1 and CDR2: SGHRS, YFSETQ. DNA for the CDR3: TGCGCCAGCAGCCAATCATTAGCCTACAATGAGCAGTTCTTC. Translation: CASSQSLAYNEQFF.

The chain has TRBV7-9 and TRBJ2-7; 7 bases are shared with TRBD1. Germline V gene lookup returns CDR1 SEHNR and CDR2 FQNEAQ (reference sequence). The V gene end was trimmed by 4 bases and the J gene end by 3 bases; junction bases not matched to a gene: 6. The CDR3 is 14 residues long. The CDR3 is CASSSRTGFYEQYF. CDR3 in DNA: TGTGCCAGCAGCTCCCGGACAGGCTTCTACGAGCAGTACTTC.

The chain carries TRBV11-2 and TRBJ2-7; D might be TRBD2 (5 bases). The germline V gene encodes CDR1 SGHAT and CDR2 FQNNGV. Trimming removed 5 bases at V and 0 bases at J, with 14 bases between. The CDR3 is 15 amino acids. This CDR3 reads CASSPMEALSYEQYF. CDR3 DNA: TGTGCCAGCAGCCCTATGGAGGCTCTCTCCTACGAGCAGTACTTC.

This clone has only one observation. This chain links TRBV19 with TRBJ2-4; the match to TRBD1 covers 11 bases. Looked up from germline, CDR1 is LNHDA and CDR2 is SQIVND (reference sequence). Trimming at V came to 8 bases and at J to 1 base, leaving 4 bases not matched to a gene. The CDR3 totals 15 residues. CDR3 region: CASGGQGAAKNIQYF. The CDR3, as DNA: TGTGCCAGTGGCGGACAGGGGGCGGCCAAAAACATTCAGTACTTC.

This clone was recorded a few times. The chain is built from TRBV5-4 and TRBJ1-2; TRBD1 matches at 12 bases. From germline, CDR1 is SGHNT and CDR2 YYREEE (reference sequence). This CDR3 contains 15 residues. V lost 1 base, J lost 8 bases, and 6 bases stayed unmatched. Here the CDR3 DNA reads TGTGCCAGCAGCTTGAGGGGGACAGGGGGCGAGGGCTACACCTTC. Its translation is CASSLRGTGGEGYTF.

The chain recombines TRBV10-2 with TRBJ2-6; TRBD2 matches 9 bases. This CDR3 has 17 amino acids. Trimming removed 4 bases from V and 0 bases from J; junction bases left unmatched: 4. Per germline, CDR1 WSHSY and CDR2 SAAADI. The CDR3 region has the DNA TGCGCCAGCAGTGGTGGCGGGAGGGACTCTGGGGCCAACGTCCTGACTTTC. Translation: CASSGGGRDSGANVLTF.

This chain links TRBV15 with TRBJ2-7; D not certain. This CDR3 spans 16 amino acids. V gave up 2 bases and J gave up 0 bases, with 14 bases separating them. CDR1 and CDR2 (germline): LNHNV, YYDKDF (reference sequence). The CDR3 sequence is CATSRPWQRSSYEQYF. The CDR3 coding sequence is TGTGCCACCAGCAGACCCTGGCAGAGGAGCTCCTACGAGCAGTACTTC.

The genes are TRBV7-9 and TRBJ2-5; possibly TRBD2 for D (6 bases). In germline, CDR1 is SEHNR, CDR2 FQNEAQ (reference sequence). The CDR3 consists of 13 residues. Trimming removed 7 bases from V and 2 bases from J, with 11 bases in between. The CDR3 loop is CASNFGGQETQYF. The DNA for the CDR3 is TGTGCCAGCAATTTTGGGGGGCAAGAGACCCAGTACTTC. The variable domain in full, completed from reference TRBV7-9 and TRBJ2-5, reads DTGVSQNPRHKITKRGQNVTFRCDPISEHNRLYWYRQTLGQGPEFLTYFQNEAQLEKSRLLSDRFSAERPKGSFSTLEIQRTEQGDSAMYLCASNFGGQETQYFGPGTRLLVL.

CDR3 sequence (DNA): TGTGCCAGCAGTTTTAGCGGGAACACTGAAGCTTTCTTT. It specifies CASSFSGNTEAFF. The genes are TRBV27 and TRBJ1-1; D not certain. The CDR3 loop spans 13 amino acids. Germline CDR1 MNHEY, CDR2 SMNVEV (reference sequence). V was shortened by 3 bases and J by 1 base, with 6 bases between the two germline ends.

The sample holds a few counts of this clone. The rearrangement links TRBV5-6 to TRBJ1-1; weak D call: TRBD1 (6 bases). Trimming took 4 bases from V and 3 from J, leaving 16 bases between them. Germline CDR1 reads SGHDT; CDR2 reads YYEEEE. The CDR3 has 15 residues. CDR3 protein: CASSGTIPDDTEAFF. Here the CDR3 DNA reads TGTGCCAGCAGCGGGACAATCCCGGATGACACTGAAGCTTTCTTT.

The rearrangement joins TRBV18 to TRBJ1-1; tentative D call: TRBD1 (5 bases). This CDR3 has 14 amino acids. The germline gives CDR1 KGHSH, CDR2 LQKENI. Trimming stripped 3 bases from V and 0 bases from J, with 8 bases between. The CDR3 DNA reads TGTGCCAGCTCACCGGGGCGCATGAACACTGAAGCTTTCTTT. This encodes CASSPGRMNTEAFF.

The chain combines TRBV28 with TRBJ1-4; weak D call: TRBD1 (6 bases). Germline CDR1 MDHEN, CDR2 SYDVKM. Deletions cut 4 bases from V and 2 bases from J, with 11 bases between. The CDR3 consists of 15 residues. The CDR3 loop is CASSSSGGTNEKLFF. The CDR3 DNA sequence: TGTGCCAGCAGTTCCTCGGGGGGCACTAATGAAAAACTGTTTTTT.

The V call is TRBV5-1, the J call TRBJ1-5; TRBD1 aligns across 9 bases. The V and J ends lost 0 bases and 4 bases, in that order; junction bases with no gene match: 2. This CDR3 has 15 residues. The germline V gene encodes CDR1 SGHRS and CDR2 YFSETQ. The CDR3 sequence is CASSLGTGENQPQHF. CDR3 coding DNA: TGCGCCAGCAGCTTGGGGACAGGGGAGAATCAGCCCCAGCATTTT. The entire variable domain, with the rest obtained from reference TRBV5-1 and TRBJ1-5, is as follows: KAGVTQTPRYLIKTRGQQVTLSCSPISGHRSVSWYQQTPGQGLQFLFEYFSETQRNKGNFPGRFSGRQFSNSRSEMNVSTLELGDSALYLCASSLGTGENQPQHFGDGTRLSIL.

The V call is TRBV6-5, the J call TRBJ2-3; 7 nucleotides line up with TRBD1. Germline values: CDR1 MNHEY, CDR2 SVGAGI. The CDR3 has 13 amino acids. V dropped 6 bases and J dropped 4; count of bases not matched to a gene: 4. In DNA form, the CDR3 reads TGTGCCAGCAGGCTCACAGGGGCAGATACGCAGTATTTT. Protein sequence: CASRLTGADTQYF.